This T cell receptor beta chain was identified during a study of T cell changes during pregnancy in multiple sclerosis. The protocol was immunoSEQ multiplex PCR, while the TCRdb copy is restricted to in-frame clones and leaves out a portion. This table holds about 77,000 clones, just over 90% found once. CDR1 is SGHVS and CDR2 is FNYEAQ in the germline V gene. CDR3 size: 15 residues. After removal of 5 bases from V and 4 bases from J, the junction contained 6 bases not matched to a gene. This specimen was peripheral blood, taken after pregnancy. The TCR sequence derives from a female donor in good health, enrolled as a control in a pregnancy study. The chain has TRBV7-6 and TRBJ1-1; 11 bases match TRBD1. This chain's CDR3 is CASSRDRGSSTEAFF. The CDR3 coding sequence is TGTGCCAGCAGCCGGGACAGGGGGTCGAGCACTGAAGCTTTCTTT.